The following is a T cell receptor (beta chain) sequence with its context. Its antigen remains unknown. UMIs and sample barcodes were carried by the TCR alpha and TCR beta cDNA libraries that 5'RACE produced using constant-segment primers. TCRdb recomputed calls from the 5' RACE reads with MiXCR, one row per CDR3 protein. The data show some 490,000 distinct CDR3 sequences, about 18% seen once. These data belong to a study of T-cell memory formation after mild COVID-19. Study context: TCR clusters largely stayed donor specific.

V gave up 2 bases and J gave up 4 bases, with 10 bases separating them. In germline, CDR1 is MNHEY, CDR2 SVGAGI. The CDR3 extends over 14 amino acids. Study-level points and caveats: Clones that got smaller from day 15 to 85 had even CD4/CD8, while clones growing later tipped toward CD4+.

This chain connects TRBV6-5 to TRBJ2-3; D unclear. The sequence derives from an adult woman who had mild COVID-19 (a few samples of this study predate the infection). Cell type and time point are not known. The sequencing input was PBMCs or a T cell subset sorted from them (not recorded which). CDR3: CASSYGVGADTQYF. CDR3 nucleotide sequence: TGTGCCAGCAGTTACGGGGTAGGCGCAGATACGCAGTATTTT.